This TCR beta chain originates from a study of CD8+CD57+ T cells in acquired aplastic anemia. This clonotype was picked up many times. Both TCR beta VDJ combination and CDR3 sequence profiling were carried out. Genomic DNA was the template for this profiling. TCRdb itself ran the reads through MiXCR, one entry per CDR3 protein. The table shows 100,000 to 150,000 distinct CDR3 sequences, with around two fifths occurring only once. This receptor was obtained from a human donor in good health, serving as a control. The sample consisted of sorted CD4+, CD8+, or CD8+CD57+ T cells (not recorded which) from PBMCs.

The CDR3 DNA reads as TGTGCCAGCAGCGAAGGCGGGGGGAGTGTCAGTCAGCCCCAGCATTTT. It encodes CASSEGGGSVSQPQHF. The rearrangement links TRBV11-1 to TRBJ1-5; weak D call: TRBD1 (5 bases). Germline V gives CDR1 SGHAT, CDR2 FQDESV (reference sequence). The CDR3 extends over 16 amino acids. Trimming cost V 5 bases and J 6 bases, with 20 bases left between them.